These 21 T cell receptor beta chains share one sample of origin, sequenced in a study of T cell repertoires in cytomegalovirus infection. MiXCR was run by TCRdb on the reads, yielding one entry per CDR3 protein. The profile shows roughly 250,000 distinct CDR3 sequences, 9% to 15% of them singletons. Sequencing was carried out using PBMCs. The origin of the receptors is a human donor in good health (CMV status not recorded). Some clones in this sample may be carry-over from other donors' samples.

Turning to this clonotype: This sequence may be a read error, since a much larger clone differs from it by one base. The CDR3 region has the DNA TGTGCCAGCAGTCACTCGTTGACAGGGCCCTATGGCTACACCTTC. This translates into CASSHSLTGPYGYTF. This chain uses TRBV6-5 with TRBJ1-2; 7 nucleotides align to TRBD1. There are 15 residues in the CDR3. Germline lookup yields CDR1 MNHEY and CDR2 SVGAGI.

This rearrangement joins TRBV19 to TRBJ1-1; D is uncertain. Trimming cost V 4 bases and J 1 base, with 4 bases left between them. From germline, CDR1 is LNHDA and CDR2 SQIVND (reference sequence). The CDR3 contains 12 residues. CDR3 bases: TGTGCCAGTAGTACCAGGAACACTGAAGCTTTCTTT. Translating it yields CASSTRNTEAFF.

V usage is TRBV14 and J usage is TRBJ2-7, with TRBD2 matching 7 bases. Germline loops: CDR1 SGHDN, CDR2 FVKESK. The CDR3 has 15 amino acids. The trim removed 1 base at V and 9 bases at J, leaving 12 bases unmatched. The CDR3 region is CASSQVGGAASPQYF. The CDR3 DNA follows: TGTGCCAGCAGCCAAGTGGGAGGGGCCGCCTCTCCGCAGTACTTC.

This clonotype was counted many times. This chain connects TRBV7-2 to TRBJ1-2; no firm D call. This CDR3 region has 12 residues. The V gene lost 3 bases and the J gene lost 6 bases, with 8 bases spanning the gap. Germline-derived CDR1 and CDR2 are SGHTA and FQGNSA. The CDR3, as DNA: TGTGCCAGCAGCTTTGGAGAGAATGGCTACACCTTC. It is translated as CASSFGENGYTF.

Ten or more counts support this clonotype. The chain carries TRBV7-2 and TRBJ2-5; D possibly corresponds to TRBD2 (6 bases). The germline CDR1 and CDR2 sequences are SGHTA and FQGNSA. The CDR3 has 14 residues. V was pared by 4 bases and J by 1 base, with 10 bases between. The DNA for the CDR3 is TGTGCCAGCAGCTCCCTTAGCGGCCAAGAGACCCAGTACTTC. It yields the protein CASSSLSGQETQYF. The whole variable domain, filled in from reference TRBV7-2 and TRBJ2-5, reads GAGVSQSPSNKVTEKGKDVELRCDPISGHTALYWYRQSLGQGLEFLIYFQGNSAPDKSGLPSDRFSAERTGGSVSTLTIQRTQQEDSAVYLCASSSLSGQETQYFGPGTRLLVL.

The CDR3 protein is CASSMAGPANEKLFF. The CDR3 DNA reads TGTGCCAGTAGTATGGCGGGGCCTGCTAATGAAAAACTGTTTTTT. The V call is TRBV19, the J call TRBJ1-4; perhaps TRBD1 as D (5 bases). CDR1 is LNHDA and CDR2 is SQIVND in the germline V gene (reference sequence). The CDR3 totals 15 residues. V lost 3 bases, J lost 3 bases, and 11 bases lay in between.

The rearrangement joins TRBV19 to TRBJ1-2; 9 positions agree with TRBD1. The CDR3 covers 14 residues. The germline V gene encodes CDR1 LNHDA and CDR2 SQIVND (reference sequence). V lost 5 bases, J lost 4 bases, and 5 bases stayed unmatched. CDR3 loop: CASSWTGDSYGYTF. CDR3 DNA sequence: TGTGCCAGTAGTTGGACAGGGGATTCCTATGGCTACACCTTC.

The V and J genes are TRBV5-1 and TRBJ1-2; perhaps TRBD1 as D (6 bases). This CDR3 has 16 amino acids. Germline CDR1 reads SGHRS; CDR2 reads YFSETQ. The V gene lost 0 bases and the J gene lost 2 bases, with 14 bases spanning the gap. The CDR3 DNA is TGCGCCAGCAGCTTGGAAGGAACAGGGATAAACTATGGCTACACCTTC. Translation: CASSLEGTGINYGYTF. The full variable domain, completed using reference TRBV5-1 and TRBJ1-2, is KAGVTQTPRYLIKTRGQQVTLSCSPISGHRSVSWYQQTPGQGLQFLFEYFSETQRNKGNFPGRFSGRQFSNSRSEMNVSTLELGDSALYLCASSLEGTGINYGYTFGSGTRLTVV.

This clonotype has at least ten counts. This chain joins TRBV5-6 and TRBJ1-5; perhaps TRBD1 as D (5 bases). The CDR3 loop spans 15 amino acids. V lost 0 bases to trimming and J lost 6 bases, with 13 bases between them. Per the germline V gene, CDR1 is SGHDT and CDR2 is YYEEEE. CDR3 DNA: TGTGCCAGCAGCTTGGATGGCAGGGCTGGTCAGCCCCAGCATTTT. Encoded protein: CASSLDGRAGQPQHF.

The V and J genes are TRBV4-2 and TRBJ2-3; 11 bases are shared with TRBD1. In germline, CDR1 is LGHNA, CDR2 YNFKEQ. This CDR3 has 17 residues. The J segment lost 4 bases and the V segment lost 4 bases, leaving 10 bases of the junction unmatched. The DNA for the CDR3 is TGTGCCAGCAGCCTTCTCGGACAGGGGGCAGTGGCAGATACGCAGTATTTT. Residues: CASSLLGQGAVADTQYF.

This clonotype was recorded at least ten times. The rearrangement joins TRBV28 to TRBJ2-7, with TRBD2 matching 9 bases. This CDR3 region has 16 residues. Per the germline V gene, CDR1 is MDHEN and CDR2 is SYDVKM. Losses at the gene ends were 4 bases for V and 7 bases for J; bases not matched to a gene: 14. The CDR3 bases are TGTGCCAGCAGTTCTCCTAGCGGGGCCACCCTGGGAGAGCAGTACTTC. Amino acids: CASSSPSGATLGEQYF.

CDR3 loop: CASSGTGGRPQHF. The CDR3 DNA sequence: TGTGCCAGCAGTGGGACAGGGGGCCGGCCCCAGCATTTT. The J gene is TRBJ1-5, the V gene TRBV12-3 or TRBV12-4, with 12 bases lining up with TRBD1. V dropped 5 bases and J dropped 9; count of bases not matched to a gene: 2. The CDR3 is 13 amino acids.

The chain couples TRBV6-1 to TRBJ1-5; no clear D gene. The CDR3 runs 14 residues. Trimming removed 4 bases at V and 3 bases at J, with 10 bases between. Per the germline V gene, CDR1 is MNHNS and CDR2 is SASEGT. CDR3 DNA sequence: TGTGCCAGCAGTGCGGTACGCAACAATCAGCCCCAGCATTTT. It encodes CASSAVRNNQPQHF.

About this clonotype itself: A read error may produce the germline difference seen at one junction end. V is TRBV11-1 and J is TRBJ1-4, with TRBD1 identical over 7 bases. The CDR3 is 15 amino acids. CDR1 is SGHAT and CDR2 is FQDESV in the germline V gene (reference sequence). The CDR3 sequence: CASSFETGPNEKLFF. In nucleotides, the CDR3 is TGTGCCAGCAGCTTTGAGACAGGGCCTAACGAAAAACTGTTTTTT.

This clonotype was observed many times. DNA of the CDR3: TGTGCCAGCAGCTTTGGTGGTAGGGATTCACCCCTCCACTTT. This gives the protein CASSFGGRDSPLHF. The chain is built from TRBV7-2 and TRBJ1-6, with D hard to call. Looked up from germline, CDR1 is SGHTA and CDR2 is FQGNSA. V was cut by 3 bases and J by 8 bases, with 11 bases left in between. The CDR3 extends over 14 amino acids.

The sample holds many counts of this clonotype. This chain joins TRBV7-2 and TRBJ1-6, with TRBD1 matching over 7 bases. CDR1 and CDR2 (germline): SGHTA, FQGNSA. The CDR3 spans 16 residues. Unmatched junction bases numbered 7, after V lost 1 base and J lost 7 bases. The CDR3 sequence is CASSLGSGGLNSPLHF. As DNA, the CDR3 is TGTGCCAGCAGCTTAGGGTCAGGGGGATTAAATTCACCCCTCCACTTT. Full variable domain (missing parts from reference TRBV7-2 and TRBJ1-6): GAGVSQSPSNKVTEKGKDVELRCDPISGHTALYWYRQSLGQGLEFLIYFQGNSAPDKSGLPSDRFSAERTGGSVSTLTIQRTQQEDSAVYLCASSLGSGGLNSPLHFGNGTRLTVT.

This clonotype was observed a few times. The chain uses TRBV29-1 and TRBJ2-3, with TRBD2 identical over 8 bases. The germline V gene encodes CDR1 SQVTM and CDR2 ANQGSEA. Germline trimming cut 6 bases from V and 3 bases from J; bases unmatched to any gene: 8. This CDR3 has 14 residues. The CDR3 protein is CSVSEGGGTDTQYF. The CDR3 region has the DNA TGCAGCGTCTCGGAGGGCGGGGGGACAGATACGCAGTATTTT.

This clonotype was recorded a few times. The chain carries TRBV3-1 and TRBJ1-4; 7 positions agree with TRBD1. The CDR3 has 13 residues. Germline V gene lookup returns CDR1 LGHDT and CDR2 YNNKEL (reference sequence). With 3 bases clipped from V and 8 bases from J, the junction kept 3 bases outside the gene matches. Here the CDR3 DNA reads TGTGCCAGCAGCCATTGGGACAGCGAAAAACTGTTTTTT. Translating gives CASSHWDSEKLFF.

This clonotype was seen ten or more times. V gene TRBV6-5 combines with J gene TRBJ1-4, with a tentative D call TRBD1 (6 bases). The V end lost 0 bases, the J end lost 6 bases, and 8 bases lay between the germline ends. CDR3 length: 14 residues. From germline, CDR1 is MNHEY and CDR2 SVGAGI. CDR3 sequence (DNA): TGTGCCAGCAGTTACTCGGACAGCGATGAAAAACTGTTTTTT. Translating it yields CASSYSDSDEKLFF.

This clonotype was observed a handful of times. The chain employs TRBV27 and TRBJ1-5, with D possibly matching TRBD1 (6 bases). Germline CDR1 and CDR2: MNHEY and SMNVEV (reference sequence). The CDR3 runs to 14 residues. Trimming removed 4 bases at V and 3 bases at J, with 10 bases between. In DNA, the CDR3 is TGTGCCAGCAGTTCGGGGGCCCTCAATCAGCCCCAGCATTTT. Protein product: CASSSGALNQPQHF.

V gene TRBV2 combines with J gene TRBJ2-5; perhaps TRBD1 as D (6 bases). Germline loops: CDR1 SNHLY, CDR2 FYNNEI. Trimming shortened V by 9 bases and J by 1 base, and 12 bases separated the two germline ends. This CDR3 has 13 amino acids. CDR3: CASTRDTQETQYF. CDR3 bases: TGTGCCAGTACCCGGGACACCCAAGAGACCCAGTACTTC.